The next 11 T cell receptor beta chains were all read from a single sample in a study of blood T cell repertoires in COVID-19. This table comes from immunoSEQ multiplex PCR, and its TCRdb copy is limited to in-frame clones, with some not included. The repertoire holds about 160,000 clones, over 65% seen once, with around 4.8% in the top ten. The sample was PBMCs or T cells enriched from blood (not recorded which). The receptors were gathered from a woman in her fifties or sixties who had recovered from COVID-19.

The rearrangement joins TRBV14 to TRBJ2-7; 8 nucleotides match TRBD2. J lost 3 bases, V lost 5 bases, and 9 bases had no gene match. Germline assignment: CDR1 SGHDN and CDR2 FVKESK. CDR3 length equals 15 residues. The CDR3 protein is CASSSLAGGNYEQYV. The DNA for the CDR3 is TGTGCCAGCAGCTCCCTGGCGGGGGGTAACTACGAGCAGTACGTC.

The sample holds a few counts of this clone. The chain links TRBV19 to TRBJ1-2; D unresolved. In germline, CDR1 is LNHDA, CDR2 SQIVND (reference sequence). The CDR3 consists of 15 residues. The germline V and J ends were trimmed by 4 bases and 0 bases, with 12 bases remaining between them. CDR3 amino acids: CASSTGPRPNYGYTF. CDR3 bases: TGTGCCAGTAGTACTGGGCCCCGTCCTAACTATGGCTACACCTTC.

V usage is TRBV5-5 and J usage is TRBJ2-5, with 7 bases aligning to TRBD1. V lost 4 bases and J lost 2; bases outside the gene matches: 5. The CDR3 is made up of 14 amino acids. CDR1 and CDR2 (germline): SGHKS, YYEKEE (reference sequence). CDR3 protein: CASSGPGQQETQYF. DNA for the CDR3: TGTGCCAGCAGCGGTCCGGGACAGCAAGAGACCCAGTACTTC.

This sequence joins TRBV9 and TRBJ2-5; possibly TRBD2 for D (5 bases). The CDR3 is made up of 13 amino acids. The V end was cut by 2 bases, the J end by 5 bases, with 10 bases between. Germline-derived CDR1 and CDR2 are SGDLS and YYNGEE. This CDR3 reads CASSVGVSETQYF. The CDR3 coding sequence is TGTGCCAGCAGCGTGGGAGTTTCGGAGACCCAGTACTTC.

This clone was seen just once. This chain uses TRBV29-1 with TRBJ1-5; TRBD1 is a possible D gene (5 bases). The V and J ends lost 2 bases and 2 bases respectively, with 10 bases between them. CDR3 length equals 14 residues. Per germline, CDR1 SQVTM and CDR2 ANQGSEA. The CDR3 sequence is CSVELGGGNQPQHF. In DNA form, the CDR3 reads TGCAGCGTTGAATTGGGGGGAGGCAATCAGCCCCAGCATTTT.

The chain has TRBV28 and TRBJ2-1; no reliable D call. CDR1 is MDHEN and CDR2 is SYDVKM in the germline V gene. The CDR3 is made up of 9 amino acids. Trimming shortened V by 8 bases and J by 8 bases, and 4 bases separated the two germline ends. CDR3 coding DNA: TGTGCCAGCGGCCATGAGCAGTTCTTC. It is translated as CASGHEQFF.

The CDR3 here is CASSARDRIYGYTF. The CDR3 bases are TGTGCCAGCAGCGCCCGGGACAGGATCTATGGCTACACCTTC. The rearrangement links TRBV9 to TRBJ1-2; TRBD1 agrees at 8 bases. The J segment lost 4 bases and the V segment lost 3 bases, leaving 5 bases of the junction unmatched. This CDR3 is built from 14 residues. Per the germline V gene, CDR1 is SGDLS and CDR2 is YYNGEE.

The chain carries TRBV5-1 and TRBJ2-1, with TRBD2 as a possible D gene (6 bases). The germline V gene has CDR1 SGHRS and CDR2 YFSETQ. CDR3 length: 15 residues. Trimming took off 0 bases at V and 6 bases at J, with 13 bases between the two ends. The CDR3 spells CASSLALRGSNEQFF. The DNA of the CDR3 is TGCGCCAGCAGCTTGGCCTTACGGGGGAGCAATGAGCAGTTCTTC.

This clone was observed a handful of times. The J gene is TRBJ2-3, the V gene TRBV6-5; D may be TRBD2 (7 bases). The CDR3 runs to 15 residues. V was clipped by 2 bases and J by 6 bases, with 15 bases between them. Germline V gives CDR1 MNHEY, CDR2 SVGAGI. The CDR3 DNA reads TGTGCCAGCAGTTACGGGGGGGCTTCGGCCGATACGCAGTATTTT. Amino acid sequence: CASSYGGASADTQYF.

The chain employs TRBV28 and TRBJ1-6; D is possibly TRBD1 (6 bases). CDR1 is MDHEN, CDR2 SYDVKM, per germline. The V end lost 3 bases, the J end lost 10 bases, and 13 bases lay between the germline ends. This CDR3 spans 14 amino acids. Here the CDR3 DNA reads TGTGCCAGCAGTTTTACAGGGCGAGGGTCACCCCTCCACTTT. This sequence encodes CASSFTGRGSPLHF.

CDR3: CASGGGGVAAPNEQFF. CDR3 coding DNA: TGTGCCAGCGGAGGGGGAGGGGTAGCGGCGCCCAATGAGCAGTTCTTC. The chain has TRBV9 and TRBJ2-1, with D possibly being TRBD2 (7 bases). Per germline, CDR1 SGDLS and CDR2 YYNGEE. Trimming stripped 7 bases from V and 6 bases from J, with 23 bases between. The CDR3 spans 16 residues.